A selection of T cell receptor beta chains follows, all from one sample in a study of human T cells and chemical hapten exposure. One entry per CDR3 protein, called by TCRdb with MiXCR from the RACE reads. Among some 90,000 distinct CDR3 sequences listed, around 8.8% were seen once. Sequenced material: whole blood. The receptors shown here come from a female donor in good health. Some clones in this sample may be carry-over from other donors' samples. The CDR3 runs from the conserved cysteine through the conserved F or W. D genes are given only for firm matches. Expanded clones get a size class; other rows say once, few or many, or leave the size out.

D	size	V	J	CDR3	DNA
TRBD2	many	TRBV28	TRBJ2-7	CASSSSTRGGGPYEQYF	TGTGCCAGCAGTTCCTCGACACGGGGCGGGGGACCCTACGAGCAGTACTTC
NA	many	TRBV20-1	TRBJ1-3	CSASQSSGNTIYF	TGCAGTGCTAGTCAGAGCTCTGGAAACACCATATATTTT
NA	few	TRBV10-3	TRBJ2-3	CAISARGSPSTDTQYF	TGTGCCATCAGTGCTCGAGGCAGCCCTTCCACAGATACGCAGTATTTT
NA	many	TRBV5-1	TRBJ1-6	CASSLGSYNSPLHF	TGCGCCAGCAGCTTGGGCTCCTATAATTCACCCCTCCACTTT
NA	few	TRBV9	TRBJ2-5	CASSTGASEETQYF	TGTGCCAGCTCAACGGGAGCGTCGGAAGAGACCCAGTACTTC
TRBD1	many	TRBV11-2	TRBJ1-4	CASSLGTGNEKLFF	TGTGCCAGCAGCTTAGGGACAGGCAATGAAAAACTGTTTTTT
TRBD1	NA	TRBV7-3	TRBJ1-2	CASSPGGGNNYGYTF	TGTGCCAGCAGCCCAGGGGGGGGAAACAACTATGGCTACACCTTC
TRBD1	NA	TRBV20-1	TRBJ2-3	CSADQDRDAQYF	TGCAGTGCCGACCAGGACAGGGATGCGCAGTATTTT
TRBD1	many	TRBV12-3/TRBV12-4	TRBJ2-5	CASSPDLTGGKETQYF	TGTGCCAGCAGCCCAGACTTGACAGGGGGGAAGGAGACCCAGTACTTC
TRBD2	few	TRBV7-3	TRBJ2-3	CASSLMGMGGGSTDTQYF	TGTGCCAGCAGCTTAATGGGGATGGGCGGGGGAAGCACAGATACGCAGTATTTT
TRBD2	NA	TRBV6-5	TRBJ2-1	CASRRLAGLNEQFF	TGTGCCAGCAGAAGACTAGCGGGACTCAATGAGCAGTTCTTC
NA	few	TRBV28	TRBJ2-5	CASTWGVRETQYF	TGTGCCAGCACCTGGGGGGTCCGAGAGACCCAGTACTTC
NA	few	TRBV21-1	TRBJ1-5	CASSPRRQAKREPQHF	TGTGCCAGCAGCCCACGGAGACAGGCTAAGAGGGAGCCCCAGCATTTT
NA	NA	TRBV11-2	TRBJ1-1	CASRHRTLLTEAFF	TGTGCCAGCAGGCACCGGACACTACTCACTGAAGCTTTCTTT
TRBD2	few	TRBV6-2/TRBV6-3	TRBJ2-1	CASSYRTSGIVEQFF	TGTGCCAGCAGCTACCGGACTAGCGGGATTGTTGAGCAGTTCTTC
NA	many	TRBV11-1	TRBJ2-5	CASSFASGQNEETQYF	TGTGCCAGCAGCTTCGCCTCAGGACAGAACGAAGAGACCCAGTACTTC
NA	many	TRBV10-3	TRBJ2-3	CAISESSVDTQYF	TGTGCCATCAGTGAGTCGAGTGTCGATACGCAGTATTTT
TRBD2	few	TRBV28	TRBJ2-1	CASTPPGGTSGSGEQFF	TGTGCCAGCACCCCTCCAGGCGGGACTAGCGGGTCAGGCGAGCAGTTCTTC
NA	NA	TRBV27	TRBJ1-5	CASSLTGTHTEHF	TGTGCCAGCAGTCTAACCGGGACACACACCGAGCATTTT
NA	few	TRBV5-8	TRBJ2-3	CASSRGGISTDTQYF	TGTGCCAGCAGCCGCGGGGGCATCAGCACAGATACGCAGTATTTT
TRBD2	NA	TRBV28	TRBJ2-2	CASTLTSGSDNTGELFF	TGTGCCAGCACCCTGACTAGCGGGAGTGACAACACCGGGGAGCTGTTTTTT
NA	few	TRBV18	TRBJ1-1	CASSPPYSNTEAFF	TGTGCCAGCTCACCACCTTACAGTAACACTGAAGCTTTCTTT
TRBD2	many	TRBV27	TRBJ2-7	CASSLGLVAEQYF	TGTGCCAGCAGTTTAGGACTAGTGGCCGAGCAGTACTTC
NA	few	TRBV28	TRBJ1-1	CASGSGRLPTEAFF	TGTGCCAGTGGTTCGGGGAGGTTGCCCACTGAAGCTTTCTTT
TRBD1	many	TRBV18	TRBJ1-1	CASSPGQLFTEAFF	TGTGCCAGCTCACCGGGACAGCTTTTCACTGAAGCTTTCTTT
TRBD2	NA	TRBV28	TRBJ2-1	CASSLPGLAGVNEQFF	TGTGCCAGCAGTTTGCCGGGACTAGCGGGAGTCAATGAGCAGTTCTTC
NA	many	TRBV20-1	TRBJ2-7	CSARRQNYEQYF	TGCAGTGCTAGAAGGCAGAACTACGAGCAGTACTTC
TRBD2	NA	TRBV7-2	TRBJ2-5	CASSSTSGPTQETQYF	TGTGCCAGCAGCTCTACTAGCGGGCCCACCCAAGAGACCCAGTACTTC
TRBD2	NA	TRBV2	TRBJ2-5	CATIPGLAGAQETQYF	TGTGCCACCATCCCGGGACTAGCGGGAGCCCAAGAGACCCAGTACTTC
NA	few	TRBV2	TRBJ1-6	CASSEALNSPLHF	TGTGCCAGCAGTGAAGCCCTTAATTCACCCCTCCACTTT
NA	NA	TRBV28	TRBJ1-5	CASSAGRGPQPQHF	TGTGCCAGCAGCGCCGGGAGAGGCCCTCAGCCCCAGCATTTT
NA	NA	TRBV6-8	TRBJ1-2	CASSSLRSLYGYTF	TGTGCCAGCAGTTCATTAAGATCGCTCTATGGCTACACCTTC
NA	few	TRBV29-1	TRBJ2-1	CSVVIGGRFF	TGCAGCGTTGTGATTGGAGGACGGTTCTTC
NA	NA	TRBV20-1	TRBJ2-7	CSARLILGSYEQYF	TGCAGTGCTAGGCTGATACTAGGGTCCTACGAGCAGTACTTC
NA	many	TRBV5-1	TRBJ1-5	CASSLETGNQPQHF	TGCGCCAGCAGCTTGGAGACGGGCAATCAGCCCCAGCATTTT
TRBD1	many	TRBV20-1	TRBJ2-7	CSAWTGGAYEQYF	TGCAGTGCCTGGACAGGGGGAGCCTACGAGCAGTACTTC
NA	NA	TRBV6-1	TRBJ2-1	CASSDLSSERAIFTYNEQFF	TGTGCCAGCAGTGACCTCTCCTCGGAGAGGGCCATATTCACTTACAATGAGCAGTTCTTC
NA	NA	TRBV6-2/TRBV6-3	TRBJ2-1	CASSDGRETYNEQFF	TGTGCCAGCAGCGACGGACGGGAGACCTACAATGAGCAGTTCTTC
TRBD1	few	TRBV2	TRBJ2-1	CASNTGGSYNEQFF	TGTGCCAGCAATACAGGGGGGTCCTACAATGAGCAGTTCTTC
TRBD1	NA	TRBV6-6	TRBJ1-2	CASSPDRVLGRGYTF	TGTGCCAGCAGCCCCGACAGGGTTCTTGGGCGTGGCTACACCTTC
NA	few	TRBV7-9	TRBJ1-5	CASSLGTDGLPQHF	TGTGCCAGCAGCTTAGGGACGGACGGGCTGCCCCAGCATTTT
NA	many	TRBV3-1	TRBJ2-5	CASSGLGETQYF	TGTGCCAGCAGCGGACTGGGGGAGACCCAGTACTTC
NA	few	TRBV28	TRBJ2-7	CASNTPGHGPPGYF	TGTGCCAGCAACACCCCGGGACACGGACCTCCCGGGTACTTC
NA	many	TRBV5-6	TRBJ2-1	CASSSRGEGYNEQFF	TGTGCCAGCAGCTCGAGGGGAGAGGGCTACAATGAGCAGTTCTTC
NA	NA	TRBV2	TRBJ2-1	CASSVSGYRSYNEQFF	TGTGCCAGCAGTGTGTCGGGATATCGCTCCTACAATGAGCAGTTCTTC
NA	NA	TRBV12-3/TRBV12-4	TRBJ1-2	CASSHSMEPGGYTF	TGTGCCAGCAGCCACTCGATGGAGCCGGGCGGCTACACCTTC
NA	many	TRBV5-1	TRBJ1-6	CASSLGPENYNSPLHF	TGCGCCAGCAGCTTGGGTCCAGAGAACTATAATTCACCCCTCCACTTT
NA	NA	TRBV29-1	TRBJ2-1	CSVEDPGDEQFF	TGCAGCGTTGAAGATCCCGGAGATGAGCAGTTCTTC
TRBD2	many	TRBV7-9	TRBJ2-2	CASSLFSGRAQGTGELFF	TGTGCCAGCAGCTTATTCAGCGGGAGGGCCCAGGGCACCGGGGAGCTGTTTTTT